This TCR beta chain was retrieved from a study of human T cells and chemical hapten exposure. At least ten counts were recorded for this clonotype. The time point here: patch test 3, about 24 weeks after DPC sensitization. Treatment denoted: therapeutic diphenylcyclopropenone sensitization with weekly scalp DPC. One entry per CDR3 protein results from TCRdb running MiXCR on the RACE reads. The sample includes about 92,000 distinct CDR3 sequences, about a tenth seen only once; the top ten take more than 1%. Between the trimmed V and J ends, which lost 2 bases and 0 bases, there was a span of 7 bases. The CDR3 totals 14 residues. The V gene's germline CDR1 is SGHRS and CDR2 YFSETQ.

This TCR was sampled from a woman under 40 with alopecia areata. Some clones in this sample may be carry-over from other donors' samples. The sequencing used whole blood, collected in connection with sensitization to the hapten diphenylcyclopropenone (DPC). V usage is TRBV5-1 and J usage is TRBJ2-3; no clear D gene. Here the CDR3 DNA reads TGCGCCAGCAGCTTCCGATCTAGCACAGATACGCAGTATTTT. It yields the protein CASSFRSSTDTQYF.